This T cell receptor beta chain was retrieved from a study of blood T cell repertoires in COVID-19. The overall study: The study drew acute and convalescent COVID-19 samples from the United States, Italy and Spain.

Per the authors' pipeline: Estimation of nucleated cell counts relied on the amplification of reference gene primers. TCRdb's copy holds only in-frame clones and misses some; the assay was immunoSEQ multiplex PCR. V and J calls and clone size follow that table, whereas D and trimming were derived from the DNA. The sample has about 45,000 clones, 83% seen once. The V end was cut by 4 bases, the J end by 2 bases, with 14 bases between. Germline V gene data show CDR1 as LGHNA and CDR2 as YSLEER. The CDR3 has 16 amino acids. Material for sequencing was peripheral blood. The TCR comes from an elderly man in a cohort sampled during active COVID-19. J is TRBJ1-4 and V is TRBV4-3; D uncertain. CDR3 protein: CASSPNRGATNEKLFF. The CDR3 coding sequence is TGCGCCAGCAGCCCTAACCGGGGTGCCACTAATGAAAAACTGTTTTTT.